This T cell receptor beta chain was observed in a study of T cell repertoires in cytomegalovirus infection. Study as a whole: Selected CMV epitopes included recently identified HLA-C-restricted ones as well as well-studied HLA-B-restricted ones. A matching HLA type, together with CMV infection, was signaled by public TCR beta signatures.

As to this clonotype: Its antigen is not known.

TCRdb processed the reads anew with MiXCR; each CDR3 protein has one entry. The sample includes 50,000 to 55,000 distinct CDR3 sequences, more than 15% of them seen just once. Points from the study as a whole: Summed public TCR beta family frequency identified CMV carriers bearing the relevant HLA.

The clonotype comes from a human donor in good health (CMV status not recorded). Some clones in this sample may be carry-over from other donors' samples. Sequenced here: CD8+ T cells from cultured PBMCs, sampled from culture after CMV antigen stimulation.

Written as DNA, the CDR3 is TGCGCCAGCAGCCAAGACACACTAGCGGGGGGGCACGGGCAGTTCTTC. Its translation: CASSQDTLAGGHGQFF. The V gene is TRBV4-3, the J gene TRBJ2-1, with 13 bases fitting TRBD2. The V gene's germline CDR1 is LGHNA and CDR2 YSLEER. J gave up 12 bases and V 0 bases, and 8 bases lay outside the gene matches. There are 16 residues in the CDR3.